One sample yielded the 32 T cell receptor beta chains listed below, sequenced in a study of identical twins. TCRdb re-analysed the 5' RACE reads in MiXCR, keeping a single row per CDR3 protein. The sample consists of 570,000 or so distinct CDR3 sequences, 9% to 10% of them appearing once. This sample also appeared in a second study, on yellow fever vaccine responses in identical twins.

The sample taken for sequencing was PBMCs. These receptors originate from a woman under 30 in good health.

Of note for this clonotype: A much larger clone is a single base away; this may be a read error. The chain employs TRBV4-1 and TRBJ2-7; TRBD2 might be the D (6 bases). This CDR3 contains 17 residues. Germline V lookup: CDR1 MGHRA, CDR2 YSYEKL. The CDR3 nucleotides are TGCACCAGCAGCCAGAGGCGGGGCGGTATCGGCACCTACGAGCAGTACTTC. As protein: CTSSQRRGGIGTYEQYF.

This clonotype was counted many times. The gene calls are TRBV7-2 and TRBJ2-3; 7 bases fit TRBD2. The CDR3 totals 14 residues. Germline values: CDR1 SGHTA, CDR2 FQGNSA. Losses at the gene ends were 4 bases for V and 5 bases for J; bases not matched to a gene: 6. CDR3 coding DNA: TGTGCCAGCAGCTCGGATTGGGAGGGAGATACGCAGTATTTT. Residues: CASSSDWEGDTQYF.

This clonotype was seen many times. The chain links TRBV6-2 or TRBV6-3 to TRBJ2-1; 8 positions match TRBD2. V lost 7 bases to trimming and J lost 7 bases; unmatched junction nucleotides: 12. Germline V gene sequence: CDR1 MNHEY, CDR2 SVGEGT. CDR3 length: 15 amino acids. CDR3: CASTPRTSGGNEQFF. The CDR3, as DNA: TGTGCCAGCACCCCCCGGACATCGGGAGGGAATGAGCAGTTCTTC.

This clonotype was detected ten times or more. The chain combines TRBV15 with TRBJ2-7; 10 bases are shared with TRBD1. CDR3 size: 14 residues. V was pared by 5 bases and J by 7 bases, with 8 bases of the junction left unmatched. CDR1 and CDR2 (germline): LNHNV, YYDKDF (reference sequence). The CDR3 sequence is CATSPDRGPLEQYF. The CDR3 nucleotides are TGTGCCACCAGCCCTGACAGGGGGCCTCTAGAGCAGTACTTC.

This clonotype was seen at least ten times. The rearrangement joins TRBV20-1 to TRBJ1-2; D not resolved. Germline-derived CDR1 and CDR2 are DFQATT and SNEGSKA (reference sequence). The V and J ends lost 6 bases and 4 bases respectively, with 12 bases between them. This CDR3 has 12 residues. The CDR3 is CSAPQLIYGYTF. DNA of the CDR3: TGCAGTGCCCCTCAGTTAATCTATGGCTACACCTTC.

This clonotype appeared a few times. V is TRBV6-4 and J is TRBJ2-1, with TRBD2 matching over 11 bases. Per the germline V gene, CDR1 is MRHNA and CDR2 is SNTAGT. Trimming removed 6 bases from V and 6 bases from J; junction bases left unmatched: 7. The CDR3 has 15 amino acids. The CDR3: CASRIAGGPANEQFF. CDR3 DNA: TGTGCCAGCAGGATAGCGGGAGGGCCTGCCAATGAGCAGTTCTTC.

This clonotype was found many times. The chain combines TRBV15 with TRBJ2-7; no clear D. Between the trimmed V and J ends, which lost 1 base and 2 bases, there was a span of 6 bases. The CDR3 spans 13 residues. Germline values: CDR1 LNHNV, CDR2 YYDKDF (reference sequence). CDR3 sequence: CATSRVGPYEQYF. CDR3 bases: TGTGCCACCAGCAGAGTCGGTCCCTACGAGCAGTACTTC. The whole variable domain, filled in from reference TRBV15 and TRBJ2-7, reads DAMVIQNPRYQVTQFGKPVTLSCSQTLNHNVMYWYQQKSSQAPKLLFHYYDKDFNNEADTPDNFQSRRPNTSFCFLDIRSPGLGDTAMYLCATSRVGPYEQYFGPGTRLTVT.

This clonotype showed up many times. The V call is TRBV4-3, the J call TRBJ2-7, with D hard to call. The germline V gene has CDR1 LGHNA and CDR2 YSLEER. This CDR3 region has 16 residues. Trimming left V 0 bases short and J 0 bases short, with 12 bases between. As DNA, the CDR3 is TGCGCCAGCAGCCAAGATCGGTCGGGTAGCTCCTACGAGCAGTACTTC. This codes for CASSQDRSGSSYEQYF.

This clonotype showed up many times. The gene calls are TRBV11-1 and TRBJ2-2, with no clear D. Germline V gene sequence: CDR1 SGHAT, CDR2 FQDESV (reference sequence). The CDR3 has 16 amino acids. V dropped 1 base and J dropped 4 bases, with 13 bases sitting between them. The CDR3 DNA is TGTGCCAGCAGCTTAGAAGGCACCCGAGTCACCGGGGAGCTGTTTTTT. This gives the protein CASSLEGTRVTGELFF.

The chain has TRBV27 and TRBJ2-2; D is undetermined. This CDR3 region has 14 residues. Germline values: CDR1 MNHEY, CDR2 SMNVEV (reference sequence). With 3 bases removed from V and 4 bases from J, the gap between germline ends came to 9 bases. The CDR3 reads CASSFRHVTGELFF. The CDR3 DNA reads TGTGCCAGCAGTTTCCGGCACGTCACCGGGGAGCTGTTTTTT.

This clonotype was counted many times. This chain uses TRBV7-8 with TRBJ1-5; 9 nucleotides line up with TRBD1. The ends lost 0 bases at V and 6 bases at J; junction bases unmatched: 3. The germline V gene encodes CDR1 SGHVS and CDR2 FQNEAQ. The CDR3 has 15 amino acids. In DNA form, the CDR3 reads TGTGCCAGCAGCTTAGCCGCGACAGGGGGTCAGCCCCAGCATTTT. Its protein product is CASSLAATGGQPQHF.

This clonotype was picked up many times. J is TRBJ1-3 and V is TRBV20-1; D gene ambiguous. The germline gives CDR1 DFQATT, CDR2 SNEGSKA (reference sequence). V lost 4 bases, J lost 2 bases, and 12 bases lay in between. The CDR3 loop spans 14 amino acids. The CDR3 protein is CSATQDSAGNTIYF. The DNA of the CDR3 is TGCAGTGCTACCCAGGATTCCGCTGGAAACACCATATATTTT.

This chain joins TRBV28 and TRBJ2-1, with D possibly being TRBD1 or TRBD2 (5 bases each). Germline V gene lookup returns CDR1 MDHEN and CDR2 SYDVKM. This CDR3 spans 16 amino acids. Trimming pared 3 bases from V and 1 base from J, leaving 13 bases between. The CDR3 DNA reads TGTGCCAGCAGTTTTATATTCGGGACGTCCTACAATGAGCAGTTCTTC. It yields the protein CASSFIFGTSYNEQFF.

The CDR3 DNA is TGTGCCAGCAGTTTGGCGAGAACCGATGGCTACACCTTC. Amino acids: CASSLARTDGYTF. V usage is TRBV12-3 or TRBV12-4 and J usage is TRBJ1-2; D is unresolved. Trimming left V 3 bases short and J 6 bases short, with 11 bases between. This CDR3 spans 13 amino acids.

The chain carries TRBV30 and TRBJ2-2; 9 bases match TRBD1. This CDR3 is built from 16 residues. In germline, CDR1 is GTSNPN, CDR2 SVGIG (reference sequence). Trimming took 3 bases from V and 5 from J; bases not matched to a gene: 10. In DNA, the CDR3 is TGTGCCTGGAGGAAAACAGGGGGCTGGAGGACCGGGGAGCTGTTTTTT. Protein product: CAWRKTGGWRTGELFF.

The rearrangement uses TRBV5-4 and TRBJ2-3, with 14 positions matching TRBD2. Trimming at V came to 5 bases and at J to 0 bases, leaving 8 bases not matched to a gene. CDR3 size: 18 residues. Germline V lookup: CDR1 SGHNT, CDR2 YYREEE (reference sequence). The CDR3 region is CASRPGTSGSLSTDTQYF. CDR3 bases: TGTGCCAGCAGACCCGGGACTAGCGGGAGCCTTAGCACAGATACGCAGTATTTT.

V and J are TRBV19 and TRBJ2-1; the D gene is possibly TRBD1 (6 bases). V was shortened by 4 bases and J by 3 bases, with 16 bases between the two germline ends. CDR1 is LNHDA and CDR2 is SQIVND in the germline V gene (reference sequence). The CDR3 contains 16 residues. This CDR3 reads CASSRGQGSFYNEQFF. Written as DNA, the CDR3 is TGTGCCAGTAGTAGGGGTCAGGGGAGCTTCTACAATGAGCAGTTCTTC.

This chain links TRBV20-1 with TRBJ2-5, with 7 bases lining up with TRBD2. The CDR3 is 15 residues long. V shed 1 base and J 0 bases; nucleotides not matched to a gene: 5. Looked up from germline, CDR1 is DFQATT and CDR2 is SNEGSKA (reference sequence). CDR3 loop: CSARGLANYQETQYF. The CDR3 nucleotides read TGCAGTGCTAGAGGACTAGCTAATTACCAAGAGACCCAGTACTTC.

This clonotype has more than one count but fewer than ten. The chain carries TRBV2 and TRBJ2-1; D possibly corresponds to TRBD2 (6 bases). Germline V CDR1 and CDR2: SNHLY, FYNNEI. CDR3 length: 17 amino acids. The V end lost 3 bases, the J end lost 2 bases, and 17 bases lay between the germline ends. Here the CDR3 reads CASSDLEALAAYNEQFF. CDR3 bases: TGTGCCAGCAGTGATCTTGAGGCACTAGCAGCCTACAATGAGCAGTTCTTC.

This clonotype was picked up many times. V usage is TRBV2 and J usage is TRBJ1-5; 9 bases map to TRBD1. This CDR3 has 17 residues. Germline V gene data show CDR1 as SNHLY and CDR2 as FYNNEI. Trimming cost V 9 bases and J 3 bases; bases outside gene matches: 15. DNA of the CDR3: TGTGCCAGTCGGCATCGTGGGGGACAGGGTATCAATCAGCCCCAGCATTTT. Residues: CASRHRGGQGINQPQHF.

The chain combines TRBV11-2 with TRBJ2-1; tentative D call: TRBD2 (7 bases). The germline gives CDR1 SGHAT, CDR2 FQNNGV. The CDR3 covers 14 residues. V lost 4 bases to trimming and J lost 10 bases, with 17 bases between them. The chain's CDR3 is CASSYQGGRGEQFF. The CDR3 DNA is TGTGCCAGCAGCTATCAAGGGGGGAGGGGCGAGCAGTTCTTC.

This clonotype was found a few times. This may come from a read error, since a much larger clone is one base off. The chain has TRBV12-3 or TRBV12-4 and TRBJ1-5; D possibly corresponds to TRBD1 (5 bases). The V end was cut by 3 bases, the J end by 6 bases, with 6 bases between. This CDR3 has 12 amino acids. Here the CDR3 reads CASSFQGQPQHF. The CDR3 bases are TGTGCCAGCAGTTTCCAGGGTCAGCCCCAGCATTTT.

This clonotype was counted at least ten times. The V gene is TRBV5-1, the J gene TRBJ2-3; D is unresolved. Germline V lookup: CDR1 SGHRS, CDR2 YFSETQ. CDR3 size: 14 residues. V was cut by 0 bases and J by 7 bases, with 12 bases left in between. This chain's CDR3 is CASSLGVLANTQYF. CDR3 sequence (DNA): TGCGCCAGCAGCTTGGGAGTACTCGCCAATACGCAGTATTTT.

CDR3 protein: CASSQLDRGNTEAFF. The CDR3, as DNA: TGTGCCAGCAGCCAACTGGACAGGGGGAACACTGAAGCTTTCTTT. The rearrangement uses TRBV27 and TRBJ1-1; TRBD1 matches at 9 bases. In germline, CDR1 is MNHEY, CDR2 SMNVEV (reference sequence). Trimming took 6 bases from V and 1 from J; bases not matched to a gene: 6. The CDR3 spans 15 residues.

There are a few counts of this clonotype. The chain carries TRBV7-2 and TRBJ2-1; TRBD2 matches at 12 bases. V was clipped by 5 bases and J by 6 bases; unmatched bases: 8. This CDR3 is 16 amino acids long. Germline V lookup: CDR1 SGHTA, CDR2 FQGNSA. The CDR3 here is CASSRPLAGGTNEQFF. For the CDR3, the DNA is TGTGCCAGCAGCAGACCACTAGCGGGGGGTACCAATGAGCAGTTCTTC. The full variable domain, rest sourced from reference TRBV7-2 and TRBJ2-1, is GAGVSQSPSNKVTEKGKDVELRCDPISGHTALYWYRQSLGQGLEFLIYFQGNSAPDKSGLPSDRFSAERTGGSVSTLTIQRTQQEDSAVYLCASSRPLAGGTNEQFFGPGTRLTVL.

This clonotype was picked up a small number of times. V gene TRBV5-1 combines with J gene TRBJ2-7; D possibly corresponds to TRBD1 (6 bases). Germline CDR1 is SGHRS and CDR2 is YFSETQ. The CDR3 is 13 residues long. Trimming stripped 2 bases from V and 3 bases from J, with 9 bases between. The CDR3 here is CASSFVGGYEQYF. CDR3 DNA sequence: TGCGCCAGCAGCTTTGTAGGGGGCTACGAGCAGTACTTC. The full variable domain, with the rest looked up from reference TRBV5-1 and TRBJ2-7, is KAGVTQTPRYLIKTRGQQVTLSCSPISGHRSVSWYQQTPGQGLQFLFEYFSETQRNKGNFPGRFSGRQFSNSRSEMNVSTLELGDSALYLCASSFVGGYEQYFGPGTRLTVT.

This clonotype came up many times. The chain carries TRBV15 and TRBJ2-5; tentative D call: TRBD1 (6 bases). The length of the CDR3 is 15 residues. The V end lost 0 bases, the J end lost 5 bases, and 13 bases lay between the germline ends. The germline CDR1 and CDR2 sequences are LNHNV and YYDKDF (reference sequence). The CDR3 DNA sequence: TGTGCCACCAGCAGAGATTACAGGGCCGCGGAGACCCAGTACTTC. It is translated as CATSRDYRAAETQYF.

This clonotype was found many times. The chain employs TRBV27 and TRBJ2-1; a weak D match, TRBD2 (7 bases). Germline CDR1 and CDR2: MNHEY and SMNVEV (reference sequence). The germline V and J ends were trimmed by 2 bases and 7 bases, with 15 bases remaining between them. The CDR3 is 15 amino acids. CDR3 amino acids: CASSLTWEGGNEQFF. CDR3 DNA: TGTGCCAGCAGTTTAACGTGGGAGGGGGGGAATGAGCAGTTCTTC.

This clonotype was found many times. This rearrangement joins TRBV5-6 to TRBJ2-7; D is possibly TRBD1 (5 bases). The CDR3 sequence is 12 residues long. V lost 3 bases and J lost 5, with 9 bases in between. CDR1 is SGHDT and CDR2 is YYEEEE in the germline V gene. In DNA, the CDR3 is TGTGCCAGCAGCTGGAGCAGGGACGAGCAGTACTTC. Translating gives CASSWSRDEQYF.

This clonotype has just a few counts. CDR3 DNA sequence: TGTGCCAGCAGCTTACGGGTGTCAGAGACCCAGTACTTC. This gives the protein CASSLRVSETQYF. This chain joins TRBV7-8 and TRBJ2-5, with D unresolved. Germline V gives CDR1 SGHVS, CDR2 FQNEAQ. V lost 2 bases, J lost 4 bases, and 8 bases lay in between. The CDR3 is made up of 13 amino acids.

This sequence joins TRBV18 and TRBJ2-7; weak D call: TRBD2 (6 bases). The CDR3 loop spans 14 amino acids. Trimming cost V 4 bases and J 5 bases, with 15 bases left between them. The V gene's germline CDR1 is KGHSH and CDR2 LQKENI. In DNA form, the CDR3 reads TGTGCCAGCTCACAGGGAGGCCGCCGCGACGAGCAGTACTTC. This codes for CASSQGGRRDEQYF.

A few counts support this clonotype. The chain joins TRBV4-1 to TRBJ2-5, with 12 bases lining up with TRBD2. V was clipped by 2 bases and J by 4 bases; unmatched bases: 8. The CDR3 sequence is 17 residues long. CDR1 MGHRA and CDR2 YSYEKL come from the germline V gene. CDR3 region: CASSQFLAGGLGETQYF. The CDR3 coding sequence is TGCGCCAGCAGCCAATTCCTAGCGGGGGGGCTAGGAGAGACCCAGTACTTC.